What follows describes a single T cell receptor beta chain. Stated time point: new active TB diagnosis, blood taken before or within 7 days of starting treatment. Active tuberculosis patients were new diagnoses, HIV-seronegative, South African, and aged 18 years or older. The CDR3 totals 15 residues. Germline CDR1 reads SGDLS; CDR2 reads YYNGEE. Trimming removed 2 bases from V and 8 bases from J; junction bases left unmatched: 10. The data belong to a study of T cells in tuberculosis. The method was immunoSEQ multiplex PCR; TCRdb's version includes in-frame clones alone and lacks a portion of them. The sample carries about 35,000 clones, over 85% recorded once.

The chain couples TRBV9 to TRBJ1-2; the match to TRBD1 covers 9 bases. The sample consisted of PBMCs, taken at tuberculosis diagnosis. This clonotype originated in an adult with tuberculosis. The CDR3 sequence is CASSVDRGSYDGYTF. CDR3 bases: TGTGCCAGCAGCGTGGACAGGGGTTCATATGACGGCTACACCTTC. Full variable domain (rest looked up from reference TRBV9 and TRBJ1-2): DSGVTQTPKHLITATGQRVTLRCSPRSGDLSVYWYQQSLDQGLQFLIQYYNGEERAKGNILERFSAQQFPDLHSELNLSSLELGDSALYFCASSVDRGSYDGYTFGSGTRLTVV.